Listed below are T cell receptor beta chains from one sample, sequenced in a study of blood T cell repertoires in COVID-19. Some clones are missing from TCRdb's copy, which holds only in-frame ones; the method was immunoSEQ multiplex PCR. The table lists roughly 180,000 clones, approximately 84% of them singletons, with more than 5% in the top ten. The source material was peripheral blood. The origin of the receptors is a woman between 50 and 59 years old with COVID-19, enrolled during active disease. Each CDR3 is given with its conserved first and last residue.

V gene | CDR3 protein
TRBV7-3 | CASSSGHPTAEAFF
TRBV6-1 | CASSDDRGTYNEQFF
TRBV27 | CASMALQSNTEAFF
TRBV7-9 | CASSLARSVSFEQYF
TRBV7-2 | CASSVQGALSYEQYF
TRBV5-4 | CASSLDSSYNSPLHF
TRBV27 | CASRVPGQIYEQYF
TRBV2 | CASRGGQGNQPQHF
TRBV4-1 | CASSQGLGGAHNEQFF
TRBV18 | CASSPRSVNQPQHF
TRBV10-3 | CAISEPGQGRGDTIYF
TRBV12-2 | CASRLAPLGGGGQGEQFF
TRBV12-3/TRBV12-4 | CASTGELNEKLFF
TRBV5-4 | CASSQGAGGYGYTF
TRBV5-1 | CASSADSSNTEAFF
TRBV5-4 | CASSPNLAGGTDTQYF
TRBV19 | CASSIIGGTVEAFF
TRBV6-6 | CASSLVGAGESPLHF
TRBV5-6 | CASSLPGYQADTQYF
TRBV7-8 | CASSSYKGQQAYEQYF